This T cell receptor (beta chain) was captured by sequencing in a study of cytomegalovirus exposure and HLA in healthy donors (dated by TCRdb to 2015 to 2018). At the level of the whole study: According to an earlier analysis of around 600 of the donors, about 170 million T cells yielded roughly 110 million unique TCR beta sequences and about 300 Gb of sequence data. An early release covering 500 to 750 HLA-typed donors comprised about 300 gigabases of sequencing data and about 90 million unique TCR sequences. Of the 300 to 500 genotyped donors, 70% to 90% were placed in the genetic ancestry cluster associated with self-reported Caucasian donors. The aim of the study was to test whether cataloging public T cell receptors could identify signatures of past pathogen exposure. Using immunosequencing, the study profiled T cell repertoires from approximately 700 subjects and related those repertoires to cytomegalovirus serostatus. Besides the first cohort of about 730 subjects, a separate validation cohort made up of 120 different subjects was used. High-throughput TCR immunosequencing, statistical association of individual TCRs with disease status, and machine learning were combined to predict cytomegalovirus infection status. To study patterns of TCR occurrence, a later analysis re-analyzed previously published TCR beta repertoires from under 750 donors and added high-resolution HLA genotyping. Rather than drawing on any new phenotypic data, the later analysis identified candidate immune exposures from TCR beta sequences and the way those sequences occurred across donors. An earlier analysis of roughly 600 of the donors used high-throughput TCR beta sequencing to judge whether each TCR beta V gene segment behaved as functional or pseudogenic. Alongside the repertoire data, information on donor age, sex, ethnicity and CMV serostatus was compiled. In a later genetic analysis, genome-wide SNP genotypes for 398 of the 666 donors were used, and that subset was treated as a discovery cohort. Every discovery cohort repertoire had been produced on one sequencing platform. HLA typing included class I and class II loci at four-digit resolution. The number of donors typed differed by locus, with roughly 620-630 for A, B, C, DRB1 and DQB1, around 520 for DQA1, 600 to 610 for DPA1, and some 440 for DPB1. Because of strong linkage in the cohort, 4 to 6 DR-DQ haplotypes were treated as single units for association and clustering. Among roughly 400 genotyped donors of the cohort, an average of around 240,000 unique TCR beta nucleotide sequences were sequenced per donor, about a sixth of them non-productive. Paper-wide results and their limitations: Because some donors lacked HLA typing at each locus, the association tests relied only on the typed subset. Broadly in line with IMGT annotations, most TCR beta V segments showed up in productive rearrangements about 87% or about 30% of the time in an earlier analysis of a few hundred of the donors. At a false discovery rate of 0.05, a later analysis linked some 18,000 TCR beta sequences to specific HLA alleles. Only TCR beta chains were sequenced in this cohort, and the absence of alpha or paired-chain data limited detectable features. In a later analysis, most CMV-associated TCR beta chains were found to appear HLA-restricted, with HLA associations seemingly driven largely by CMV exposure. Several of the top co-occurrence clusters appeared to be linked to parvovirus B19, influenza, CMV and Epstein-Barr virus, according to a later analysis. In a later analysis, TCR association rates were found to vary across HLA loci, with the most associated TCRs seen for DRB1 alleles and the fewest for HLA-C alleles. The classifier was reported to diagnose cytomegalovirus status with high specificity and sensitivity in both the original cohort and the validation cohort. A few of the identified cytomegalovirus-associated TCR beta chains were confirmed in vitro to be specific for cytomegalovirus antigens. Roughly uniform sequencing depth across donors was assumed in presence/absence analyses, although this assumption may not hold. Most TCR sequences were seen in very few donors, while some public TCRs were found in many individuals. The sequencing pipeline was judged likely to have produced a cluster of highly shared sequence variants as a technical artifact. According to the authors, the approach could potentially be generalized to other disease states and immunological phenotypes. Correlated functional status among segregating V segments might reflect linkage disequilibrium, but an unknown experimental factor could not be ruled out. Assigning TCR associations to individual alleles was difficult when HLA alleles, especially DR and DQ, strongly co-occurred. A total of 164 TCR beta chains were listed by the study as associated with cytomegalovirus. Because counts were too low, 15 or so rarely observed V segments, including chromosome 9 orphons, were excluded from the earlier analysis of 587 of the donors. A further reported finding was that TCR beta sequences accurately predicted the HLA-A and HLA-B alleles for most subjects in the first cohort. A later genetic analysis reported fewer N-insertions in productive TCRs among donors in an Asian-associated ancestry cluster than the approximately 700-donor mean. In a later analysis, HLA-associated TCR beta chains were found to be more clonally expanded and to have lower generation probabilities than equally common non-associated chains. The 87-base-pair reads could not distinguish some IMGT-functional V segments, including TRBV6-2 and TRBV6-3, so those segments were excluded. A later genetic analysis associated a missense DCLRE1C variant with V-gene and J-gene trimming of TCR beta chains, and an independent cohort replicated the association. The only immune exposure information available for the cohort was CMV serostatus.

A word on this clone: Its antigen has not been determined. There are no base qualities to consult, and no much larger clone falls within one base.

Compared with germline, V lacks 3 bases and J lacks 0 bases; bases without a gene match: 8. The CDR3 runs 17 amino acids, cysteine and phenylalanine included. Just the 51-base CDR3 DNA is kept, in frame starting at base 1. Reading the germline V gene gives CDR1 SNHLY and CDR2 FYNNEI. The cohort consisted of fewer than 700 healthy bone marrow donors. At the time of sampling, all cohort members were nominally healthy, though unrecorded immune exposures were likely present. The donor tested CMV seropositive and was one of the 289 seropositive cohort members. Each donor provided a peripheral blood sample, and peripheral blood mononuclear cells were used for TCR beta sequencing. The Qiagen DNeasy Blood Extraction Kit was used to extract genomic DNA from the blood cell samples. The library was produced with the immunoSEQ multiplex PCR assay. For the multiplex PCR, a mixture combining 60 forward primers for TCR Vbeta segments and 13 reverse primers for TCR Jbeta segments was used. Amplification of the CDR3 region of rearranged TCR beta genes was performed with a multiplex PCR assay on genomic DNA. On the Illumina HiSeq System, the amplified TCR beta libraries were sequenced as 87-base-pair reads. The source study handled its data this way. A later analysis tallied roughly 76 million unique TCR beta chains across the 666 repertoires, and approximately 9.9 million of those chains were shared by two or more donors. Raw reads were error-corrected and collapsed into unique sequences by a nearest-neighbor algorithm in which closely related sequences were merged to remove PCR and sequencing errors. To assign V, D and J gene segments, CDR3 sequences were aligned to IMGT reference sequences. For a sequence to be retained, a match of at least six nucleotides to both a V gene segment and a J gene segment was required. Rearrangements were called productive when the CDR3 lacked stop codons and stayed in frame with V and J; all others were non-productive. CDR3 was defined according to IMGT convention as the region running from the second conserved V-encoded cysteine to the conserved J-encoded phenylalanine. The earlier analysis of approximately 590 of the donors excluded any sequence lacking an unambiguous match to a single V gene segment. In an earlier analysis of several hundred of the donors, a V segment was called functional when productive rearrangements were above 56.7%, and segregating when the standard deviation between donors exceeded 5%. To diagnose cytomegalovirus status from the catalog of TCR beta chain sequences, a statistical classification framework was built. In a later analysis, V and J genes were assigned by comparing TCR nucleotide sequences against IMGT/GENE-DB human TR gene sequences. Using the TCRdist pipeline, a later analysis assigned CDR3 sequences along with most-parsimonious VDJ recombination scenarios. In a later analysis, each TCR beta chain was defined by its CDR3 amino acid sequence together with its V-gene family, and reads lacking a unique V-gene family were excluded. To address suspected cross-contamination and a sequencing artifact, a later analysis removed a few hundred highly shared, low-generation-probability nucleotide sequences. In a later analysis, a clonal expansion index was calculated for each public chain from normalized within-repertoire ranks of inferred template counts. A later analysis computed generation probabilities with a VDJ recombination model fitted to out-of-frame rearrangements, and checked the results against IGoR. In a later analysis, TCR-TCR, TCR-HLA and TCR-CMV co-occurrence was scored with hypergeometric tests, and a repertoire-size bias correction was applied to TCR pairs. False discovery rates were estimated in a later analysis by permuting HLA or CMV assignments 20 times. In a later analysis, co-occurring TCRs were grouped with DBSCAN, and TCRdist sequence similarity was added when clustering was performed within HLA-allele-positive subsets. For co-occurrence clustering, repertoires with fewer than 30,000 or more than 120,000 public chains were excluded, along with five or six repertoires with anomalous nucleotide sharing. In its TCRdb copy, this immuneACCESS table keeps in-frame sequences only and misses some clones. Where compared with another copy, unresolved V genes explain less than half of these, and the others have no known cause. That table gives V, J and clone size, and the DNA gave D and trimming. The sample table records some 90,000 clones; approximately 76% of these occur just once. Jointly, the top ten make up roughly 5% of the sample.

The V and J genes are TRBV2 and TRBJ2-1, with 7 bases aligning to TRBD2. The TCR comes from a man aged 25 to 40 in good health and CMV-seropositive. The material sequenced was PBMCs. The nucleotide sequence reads TGTGCCAGCAGTGAGTATCAAGCGGGAAGCTCCTACAATGAGCAGTTCTTC. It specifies CASSEYQAGSSYNEQFF.